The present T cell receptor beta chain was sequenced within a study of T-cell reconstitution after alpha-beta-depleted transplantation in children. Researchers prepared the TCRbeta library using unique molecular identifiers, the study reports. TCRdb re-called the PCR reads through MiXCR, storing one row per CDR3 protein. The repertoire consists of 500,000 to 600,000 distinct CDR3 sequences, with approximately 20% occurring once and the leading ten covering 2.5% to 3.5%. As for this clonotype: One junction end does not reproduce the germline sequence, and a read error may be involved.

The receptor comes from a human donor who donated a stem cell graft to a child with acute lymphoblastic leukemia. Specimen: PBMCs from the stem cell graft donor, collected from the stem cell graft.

CDR3 bases: TGCGCCAGCAGCTTGAGGGACAGGGGTAACGAGCACTACTTC. It encodes CASSLRDRGNEHYF. The chain combines TRBV5-1 with TRBJ2-7, with 10 bases matching TRBD1. Germline CDR1 SGHRS, CDR2 YFSETQ. The CDR3 has 14 residues.